A selection of T cell receptor beta chains follows, all from one sample in a study of identical twins. TCRdb passed the 5' RACE reads through MiXCR, listing each CDR3 protein once. The data show around 480,000 distinct CDR3 sequences, about 13% seen once. The same data also contributed to another study, on yellow fever vaccine responses in identical twins.

The sequenced sample consisted of CD4+ T cells sorted from blood. These receptors came from a woman aged 18-29 years in good health. The CDR3 runs from the conserved cysteine through the conserved F or W. D genes are given only for firm matches. Clone sizes are given selectively: once, few, many, or a class where the clone is expanded.

cdr3_length: 14; d_call: .; j_call: TRBJ2-3; v_call: TRBV5-1; clone_size: few; cdr3_nt: TGCGCCAGCAGCGAGGGGGGCCTATACGATACGCAGTATTTT; cdr3_aa: CASSEGGLYDTQYF
cdr3_length: 17; d_call: TRBD1; j_call: TRBJ2-5; v_call: TRBV20-1; clone_size: few; cdr3_nt: TGCAGTGCTAGGGAAGACAGGGAGCACTTCAAAAAAGAGACCCAGTACTTC; cdr3_aa: CSAREDREHFKKETQYF
cdr3_length: 14; d_call: .; j_call: TRBJ2-1; v_call: TRBV3-1; clone_size: few; cdr3_nt: TGTGCCAGCAGCCAAGGGCCGGGATACAATGAGCAGTTCTTC; cdr3_aa: CASSQGPGYNEQFF
cdr3_length: 14; d_call: .; j_call: TRBJ2-7; v_call: TRBV28; clone_size: .; cdr3_nt: TGTGCCAGCGGTCGGGGTGGGGGCCTCTACGAGCAGTACTTC; cdr3_aa: CASGRGGGLYEQYF
cdr3_length: 16; d_call: .; j_call: TRBJ2-2; v_call: TRBV7-2; clone_size: few; cdr3_nt: TGTGCCAGCAGCTTAGTGGCAGGGAAGAACACCGGGGAGCTGTTTTTT; cdr3_aa: CASSLVAGKNTGELFF
cdr3_length: 16; d_call: .; j_call: TRBJ2-1; v_call: TRBV20-1; clone_size: few; cdr3_nt: TGCAGTGCTAGAGATAGTCGGGGCATACATAGGAATGAGCAGTTCTTC; cdr3_aa: CSARDSRGIHRNEQFF
cdr3_length: 17; d_call: TRBD2; j_call: TRBJ2-1; v_call: TRBV5-1; clone_size: many; cdr3_nt: TGCGCCAGCAGCTGGGCAACGGGACTAGCGGCCTTCAATGAGCAGTTCTTC; cdr3_aa: CASSWATGLAAFNEQFF
cdr3_length: 14; d_call: TRBD1; j_call: TRBJ1-1; v_call: TRBV5-1; clone_size: few; cdr3_nt: TGCGCCAGCAGCGGGACAGGAATGAACACTGAAGCTTTCTTT; cdr3_aa: CASSGTGMNTEAFF
cdr3_length: 14; d_call: .; j_call: TRBJ2-3; v_call: TRBV10-2; clone_size: few; cdr3_nt: TGCGCCAGCAGCGGGCGAGGGGCCACAGATACGCAGTATTTT; cdr3_aa: CASSGRGATDTQYF
cdr3_length: 12; d_call: .; j_call: TRBJ2-4; v_call: TRBV6-2/TRBV6-3; clone_size: .; cdr3_nt: TGTGCCAGCAGCCTAGTATCGAACATTCAGTACTTC; cdr3_aa: CASSLVSNIQYF
cdr3_length: 15; d_call: TRBD2; j_call: TRBJ2-7; v_call: TRBV19; clone_size: .; cdr3_nt: TGTGCCAGTAGTATGACTTCGGGACTAGCCTACGAGCAGTACTTC; cdr3_aa: CASSMTSGLAYEQYF
cdr3_length: 17; d_call: .; j_call: TRBJ2-2; v_call: TRBV11-2; clone_size: few; cdr3_nt: TGTGCCAGCAGCTTGCTGTTACGACAGGGAGGAACCGGGGAGCTGTTTTTT; cdr3_aa: CASSLLLRQGGTGELFF
cdr3_length: 14; d_call: .; j_call: TRBJ2-7; v_call: TRBV20-1; clone_size: few; cdr3_nt: TGCAGTGCTAGAGCTGGGGGGCCTCATTTAGAGCAGTACTTC; cdr3_aa: CSARAGGPHLEQYF
cdr3_length: 14; d_call: .; j_call: TRBJ2-7; v_call: TRBV7-9; clone_size: .; cdr3_nt: TGTGCCAGCAGGCAACAGGAATCCTCCTACGAGCAGTACTTC; cdr3_aa: CASRQQESSYEQYF
cdr3_length: 11; d_call: .; j_call: TRBJ1-2; v_call: TRBV12-3/TRBV12-4; clone_size: few; cdr3_nt: TGTGCCAGCAGGACTGGGGTTGGCTACACCTTC; cdr3_aa: CASRTGVGYTF
cdr3_length: 15; d_call: .; j_call: TRBJ2-7; v_call: TRBV28; clone_size: few; cdr3_nt: TGTGCCAGCGCCTTATCGGGCAGCGACTACTACGAGCAGTACTTC; cdr3_aa: CASALSGSDYYEQYF
cdr3_length: 14; d_call: .; j_call: TRBJ2-7; v_call: TRBV20-1; clone_size: few; cdr3_nt: TGCAGTGCTAGGAACCGCCGCGCCTCCTACGAGCAGTACTTC; cdr3_aa: CSARNRRASYEQYF
cdr3_length: 14; d_call: TRBD2; j_call: TRBJ2-1; v_call: TRBV12-3/TRBV12-4; clone_size: .; cdr3_nt: TGTGCCAGCAGTTCAGGACTAGCGATAAATGAGCAGTTCTTC; cdr3_aa: CASSSGLAINEQFF
cdr3_length: 15; d_call: .; j_call: TRBJ2-1; v_call: TRBV28; clone_size: .; cdr3_nt: TGTGCCAGCAGTTTTGGGTCTCTCTCCTACAATGAGCAGTTCTTC; cdr3_aa: CASSFGSLSYNEQFF
cdr3_length: 15; d_call: .; j_call: TRBJ2-7; v_call: TRBV9; clone_size: .; cdr3_nt: TGTGCCAGCAGCGCTCGGCCCGTCCCCTCCTACGAGCAGTACTTC; cdr3_aa: CASSARPVPSYEQYF